This T cell receptor (beta chain) was sequenced during a study of T-cell reconstitution after alpha-beta-depleted transplantation in children. Study-wide results and caveats: Most T-cell counts and diversity one year after the transplant came from T cells that were newly produced. Approximately two months post-transplant, alpha-beta T cells reportedly originated from several hundred expanded graft clones.

This clonotype was seen repeatedly, ten times or more. Its antigen is undetermined. The CDR3 runs 11 residues. The V end was cut by 3 bases, the J end by 6 bases, with 9 bases between. Germline V lookup: CDR1 DFQATT, CDR2 SNEGSKA (reference sequence). Molecular barcoding with unique molecular identifiers was used for the TCRbeta library. TCRdb used MiXCR to reprocess the PCR reads, holding one entry per CDR3 protein. The sample has about 640,000 distinct CDR3 sequences, 13% seen once; the top ten hold 2.2%. The sample here was PBMCs, mostly from graft donor cells, taken 360 days after TCRalphabeta/CD19-depleted stem cell transplant. The chain uses TRBV20-1 and TRBJ2-7; TRBD2 is a possible D gene (5 bases). The sequence derives from a male patient under 18 who had a stem cell transplant for acute myeloid leukemia, so the T cells may come from the graft donor. CDR3 nucleotide sequence: TGCAGTGCTAGTCGGGAAGGCGAGCAGTACTTC. It translates to CSASREGEQYF.